This T cell receptor (beta chain) was observed in a study of T cells after posttransplantation cyclophosphamide. Trimming left V 10 bases short and J 4 bases short, with 16 bases between. The length of the CDR3 is 13 residues. Germline V lookup: CDR1 MNHEY, CDR2 SVGAGI. The data were produced by immunoSEQ multiplex PCR, yet TCRdb's version contains in-frame clones alone and is incomplete. The sample includes approximately 22,000 clones, around 73% of them seen just once. The TCR sequence derives from a woman aged 55-69 years in good health, CMV-negative, and a related stem cell transplant donor. The sequenced sample consisted of memory CD4+ T cells sorted from PBMCs. The rearrangement joins TRBV6-5 to TRBJ1-1, with D tentatively TRBD1 (6 bases). The CDR3 sequence is CAISRGRATEAFF. As DNA, the CDR3 is TGTGCCATATCCAGGGGAAGGGCCACTGAAGCTTTCTTT.